Shown below are 22 T cell receptor beta chains from a single sample sequenced in a study of identical twins. TCRdb re-called the 5' RACE reads with MiXCR, one entry per CDR3 protein. The sample contains 500,000 to 550,000 distinct CDR3 sequences, approximately 22% of which appear only once. Another study also made use of these data, one on T cells expressing NK-cell markers.

Material for sequencing was CD4+ T cells sorted from blood. The receptor source for this set is a woman aged 18 to 35 in good health.

In regard to this clonotype: This may stem from a read error, because a much larger clone lies one nucleotide away. This chain joins TRBV6-1 and TRBJ2-1, with D perhaps TRBD1 (6 bases). CDR1 and CDR2 from the germline V gene are MNHNS and SASEGT. CDR3 size: 13 residues. Trimming removed 8 bases from V and 3 bases from J, with 11 bases in between. In DNA form, the CDR3 reads TGTGCCAGCCGGGACACCTTCTACAATGAGCAGTTCTTC. This codes for CASRDTFYNEQFF.

This clonotype has only a few counts. The chain has TRBV12-3 or TRBV12-4 and TRBJ1-5; maybe TRBD1 (5 bases). V was shortened by 6 bases and J by 6 bases, with 9 bases between the two germline ends. CDR3 size: 12 residues. CDR3 loop: CASREGFQPQHF. CDR3 nucleotides: TGTGCCAGCAGGGAGGGGTTTCAGCCCCAGCATTTT.

CDR3 region: CASWLGGYGYTF. In DNA, the CDR3 is TGTGCCTCCTGGTTGGGGGGGTATGGCTACACCTTC. The J gene is TRBJ1-2, the V gene TRBV28; tentatively, D is TRBD1 (5 bases). Trimming took 11 bases from V and 5 from J, leaving 15 bases between them. The CDR3 has 12 residues. Germline lookup yields CDR1 MDHEN and CDR2 SYDVKM.

This chain connects TRBV6-2 or TRBV6-3 to TRBJ2-3, with no clear D. V lost 2 bases to trimming and J lost 2 bases, with 5 bases between them. Germline CDR1 reads MNHEY; CDR2 reads SVGEGT. This CDR3 is 13 amino acids long. CDR3: CASSYGITDTQYF. CDR3 coding DNA: TGTGCCAGCAGTTACGGGATCACAGATACGCAGTATTTT.

The rearrangement joins TRBV7-3 to TRBJ2-3, with 8 nucleotides matching TRBD2. V shed 0 bases and J 1 base; nucleotides not matched to a gene: 3. The CDR3 is made up of 16 amino acids. From germline, CDR1 is SGHTA and CDR2 FQGTGA. The CDR3 sequence: CASSLTRGVGTDTQYF. CDR3 sequence (DNA): TGTGCCAGCAGCTTAACGCGGGGGGTGGGCACAGATACGCAGTATTTT.

This clonotype was detected only a few times. The chain employs TRBV20-1 and TRBJ2-5, with 9 positions matching TRBD2. The trim removed 1 base at V and 2 bases at J, leaving 11 bases unmatched. The length of the CDR3 is 17 residues. Germline assignment: CDR1 DFQATT and CDR2 SNEGSKA (reference sequence). In DNA form, the CDR3 reads TGCAGTGCTAGAGTTCAAGGAGCGGGAGGTGGGCAAGAGACCCAGTACTTC. Its protein product is CSARVQGAGGGQETQYF.

In its sample, this clonotype was seen a few times. The gene calls are TRBV6-6 and TRBJ2-7, with a possible D match to TRBD2 (6 bases). The CDR3 is 13 residues long. Trimming cost V 6 bases and J 7 bases, with 16 bases left between them. CDR1 and CDR2 (germline): MNHNY, SVGAGI (reference sequence). DNA of the CDR3: TGTGCCAGCAGCCGCGGGGAGGCTGGGGAGCAGTACTTC. This sequence encodes CASSRGEAGEQYF.

This clonotype was picked up a small number of times. The chain carries TRBV5-5 and TRBJ2-7, with 7 bases that match TRBD2. The CDR3 sequence is 13 residues long. The germline V gene encodes CDR1 SGHKS and CDR2 YYEKEE (reference sequence). V dropped 4 bases and J dropped 3; count of bases not matched to a gene: 4. CDR3 coding DNA: TGTGCCAGCAGCAGTCTAGCGGACTACGAGCAGTACTTC. This sequence encodes CASSSLADYEQYF.

The V and J genes are TRBV12-3 or TRBV12-4 and TRBJ1-3; D remains unclear. V was trimmed by 7 bases and J by 4 bases, leaving 17 bases between them. This CDR3 has 15 amino acids. Written as DNA, the CDR3 is TGTGCCAGCACTTCAGCAGAGGGATGGGGAAACACCATATATTTT. This translates into CASTSAEGWGNTIYF.

This clonotype turned up a few times. One base away lies a much larger clone, so this may be a sequencing read error. The V gene is TRBV12-3 or TRBV12-4, the J gene TRBJ2-7; D gene ambiguous. V lost 3 bases, J lost 3 bases, and 3 bases lay in between. There are 11 residues in the CDR3. In DNA form, the CDR3 reads TGTGCCAGCAGTTTTTGCTACGAGCAGTACTTC. It is translated as CASSFCYEQYF.

This clonotype was recorded a few times. The V and J genes are TRBV7-3 and TRBJ2-5; D uncertain. The CDR3 has 13 amino acids. V shed 3 bases and J shed 4 bases, with 9 bases lying between them. Germline CDR1 and CDR2: SGHTA and FQGTGA. The CDR3 DNA sequence: TGTGCCAGCAGCTTGGGCTGGGCAGAGACCCAGTACTTC. It codes for CASSLGWAETQYF.

This clonotype has just a few counts. The genes are TRBV9 and TRBJ2-3, with TRBD2 identical over 10 bases. Germline V CDR1 and CDR2: SGDLS, YYNGEE. The CDR3 runs 13 residues. The J segment lost 8 bases and the V segment lost 2 bases, leaving 2 bases of the junction unmatched. The CDR3 is CASSVWTSGTQYF. The CDR3 nucleotides read TGTGCCAGCAGCGTGTGGACTAGCGGTACGCAGTATTTT. The entire variable domain, with the rest obtained from reference TRBV9 and TRBJ2-3, is as follows: DSGVTQTPKHLITATGQRVTLRCSPRSGDLSVYWYQQSLDQGLQFLIQYYNGEERAKGNILERFSAQQFPDLHSELNLSSLELGDSALYFCASSVWTSGTQYFGPGTRLTVL.

This clonotype was counted a few times. The chain carries TRBV2 and TRBJ2-1; 8 bases are shared with TRBD1. The V gene end was trimmed by 11 bases and the J gene end by 10 bases; junction bases not matched to a gene: 7. Per the germline V gene, CDR1 is SNHLY and CDR2 is FYNNEI. The length of the CDR3 is 11 residues. CDR3 DNA: TGTGCCGGACAGGGAGGACACGAGCAGTTCTTC. It codes for CAGQGGHEQFF.

This clonotype was seen a handful of times. The chain carries TRBV5-6 and TRBJ2-3; no reliable D call. Germline CDR1 SGHDT, CDR2 YYEEEE. The CDR3 spans 14 residues. Trimming stripped 4 bases from V and 1 base from J, with 10 bases between. The CDR3 reads CASSPIERTDTQYF. Here the CDR3 DNA reads TGTGCCAGCAGCCCGATAGAGCGCACAGATACGCAGTATTTT.

This chain joins TRBV12-3 or TRBV12-4 and TRBJ2-3, with no clear D. Trimming removed 8 bases at V and 8 bases at J, with 11 bases between. This CDR3 is 11 amino acids long. CDR3 region: CASSAGITQYF. The CDR3 coding sequence is TGTGCCAGCTCGGCTGGGATTACGCAGTATTTT.

The chain couples TRBV12-3 or TRBV12-4 to TRBJ2-1; 9 bases agree with TRBD2. CDR3 size: 14 residues. The J segment lost 12 bases and the V segment lost 0 bases, leaving 6 bases of the junction unmatched. The CDR3 loop reads CASSLATRGGGQFF. CDR3 coding DNA: TGTGCCAGCAGTTTAGCGACGCGGGGGGGTGGGCAGTTCTTC.

The chain carries TRBV12-3 or TRBV12-4 and TRBJ2-3, with unresolved D. There are 11 residues in the CDR3. Trimming removed 3 bases from V and 9 bases from J, with 7 bases in between. The CDR3 loop is CASSFMGTQYF. The CDR3 DNA follows: TGTGCCAGCAGTTTTATGGGCACGCAGTATTTT.

This clonotype showed up just a few times. The rearrangement links TRBV7-7 to TRBJ2-5; 9 bases line up with TRBD2. This CDR3 region has 14 residues. The V gene's germline CDR1 is SSHAT and CDR2 FNYEAQ (reference sequence). J gave up 5 bases and V 6 bases, and 7 bases lay outside the gene matches. The CDR3 spells CASSPRSGRETQYF. The CDR3 DNA follows: TGTGCCAGCAGTCCCCGCAGCGGGAGGGAGACCCAGTACTTC.

The chain carries TRBV20-1 and TRBJ2-1; TRBD1 is a possible D gene (7 bases). This CDR3 spans 15 amino acids. V lost 1 base and J 0 bases, leaving 10 bases between the germline ends. Germline V gene sequence: CDR1 DFQATT, CDR2 SNEGSKA (reference sequence). The chain's CDR3 is CSARGQGGSYNEQFF. In DNA form, the CDR3 reads TGCAGTGCTAGAGGGCAGGGGGGCTCCTACAATGAGCAGTTCTTC.

This clonotype was picked up a small number of times. V and J are TRBV20-1 and TRBJ2-1; D is uncertain. The germline V gene encodes CDR1 DFQATT and CDR2 SNEGSKA (reference sequence). Deletions cut 0 bases from V and 5 bases from J, with 8 bases between. The CDR3 is 13 residues long. This chain's CDR3 is CSARDPSHNEQFF. The CDR3 nucleotides read TGCAGTGCTAGAGACCCAAGTCACAATGAGCAGTTCTTC.

This clonotype has a handful of counts. J is TRBJ1-2 and V is TRBV12-3 or TRBV12-4, with unresolved D. The CDR3 has 13 amino acids. The ends were cut back, 5 bases at V and 8 bases at J, with 15 bases in the middle. The CDR3 is CASSQGLGIGYTF. CDR3 bases: TGTGCCAGCAGTCAAGGGCTGGGGATCGGCTACACCTTC.

This clonotype has a handful of counts. The V and J genes are TRBV5-1 and TRBJ1-3, with a tentative D call TRBD1 (5 bases). Germline lookup yields CDR1 SGHRS and CDR2 YFSETQ. The CDR3 has 16 residues. Trimming removed 0 bases at V and 3 bases at J, with 13 bases between. The CDR3 DNA follows: TGCGCCAGCAGCTTGGGACAGCTTGGGCTTGGAAACACCATATATTTT. Its translation is CASSLGQLGLGNTIYF.